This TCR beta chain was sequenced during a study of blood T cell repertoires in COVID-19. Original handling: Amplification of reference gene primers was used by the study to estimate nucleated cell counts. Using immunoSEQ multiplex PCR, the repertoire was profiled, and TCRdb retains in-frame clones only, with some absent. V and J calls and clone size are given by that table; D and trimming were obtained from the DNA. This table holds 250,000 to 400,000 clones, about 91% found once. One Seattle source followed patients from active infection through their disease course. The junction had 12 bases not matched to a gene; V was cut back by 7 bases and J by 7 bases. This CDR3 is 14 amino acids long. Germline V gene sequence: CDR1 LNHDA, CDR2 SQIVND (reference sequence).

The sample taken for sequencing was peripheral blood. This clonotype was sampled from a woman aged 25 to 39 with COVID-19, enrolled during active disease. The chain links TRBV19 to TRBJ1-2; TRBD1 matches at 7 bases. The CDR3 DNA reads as TGTGCCAGTAAAATTACAGGGGTTAGGGCTGGCTACACCTTC. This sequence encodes CASKITGVRAGYTF.